Described below is a single TCR beta chain sequence and its context. Ten or more counts support this clonotype. Its binding antigen is unknown. No quality values exist for individual bases; no much larger clone is one base distant. Ophthalmopathy patients had moderately to severely active disease, Clinical Activity Score of at least 3, NOSPECS grade of at least 4, and disease duration under 3 months. Patients with other autoimmune diseases, uncontrolled infections, pregnancy or lactation were excluded. Diagnosis relied on clinical symptoms, serum thyroxine, TRAb, thyroid ultrasound and orbital computed tomography. PBMCs were isolated from 10 ml of fresh peripheral blood by Ficoll-Paque density gradient centrifugation. Trizol reagent was used to extract the total RNA, and its quality was then checked on an Agilent 2100 Bioanalyzer. CDR1 MNHNS and CDR2 SASEGT are derived from the germline V gene. The CDR3 spans 15 residues, from the cysteine through the phenylalanine. Only the CDR3 DNA is retained, 45 bases long and in frame from the first base. The trim is 4 bases for V and 4 bases for J, with a gap of 14 bases between the germline ends.

These data originate in a study of Graves' ophthalmopathy and Graves' hyperthyroidism (dated by TCRdb to 2016 to 2018). With respect to the entire study: Peripheral blood was collected before any treatment was given, at the time of initial diagnosis. The 75 to 100 discovery patients were randomly split 7:3 into training and test sets. To explore V-J signatures distinguishing ophthalmopathy from hyperthyroidism, a discovery set of around 100 patients (roughly 44 ophthalmopathy, over 55 stable hyperthyroidism) was enrolled. TCR beta repertoire signatures were used to distinguish Graves' ophthalmopathy from Graves' hyperthyroidism and to predict progression to ophthalmopathy. An independent validation cohort was composed of fewer than 20 hyperthyroidism patients and 17 patients who later progressed from hyperthyroidism to ophthalmopathy. In total, 120 to 150 blood samples were TCR-sequenced: approximately 42 ophthalmopathy, some 72 hyperthyroidism and some 17 hyperthyroidism-to-ophthalmopathy patients. Following sample collection, hyperthyroidism patients were given methimazole at a starting dose of 30 mg daily, and ophthalmopathy patients were given high-dose intravenous methylprednisolone. In about 6 hyperthyroidism patients, the T-cell repertoire of thyroid tissue was compared with the T-cell repertoire of blood.

The investigation overall reported the following: Ophthalmopathy was separated from stable hyperthyroidism by the 13-signature model with 85% to 90% sensitivity and 81% to 84% specificity in cross-validation and with 80%/75% in the test set. Most expanded thyroid clonotypes with frequency above 0.001 were also detected in blood, suggesting blood repertoires may reflect the thyroid immune response. In validation, the model predicted ophthalmopathy progression with less than 71% sensitivity and about 77% specificity; 12 predicted patients were CT-confirmed with GO in a median of 6.5 months. No statistical method was used to predetermine the sample size, and group allocation was not hidden from the investigators.

For repertoire sequencing, the TCR beta CDR3 regions were amplified from RNA transcripts. The first round of RT-PCR was done with HTBI primers and the Qiagen OneStep RT-PCR kit, and was followed by a second round of multiplex PCR, then size selection and purification. The libraries underwent paired-end sequencing with 100 bp reads on an Illumina HiSeq2000. Processing in the source paper ran as follows. Reads were processed with SOAPnuke, discarding reads with adapters, uncalled bases, mean Phred below 15, or no exact constant-primer or identifier match. High-quality paired reads were merged with COPE v1.2.5. Each unique nucleotide sequence was treated as a clonotype, and MiTCR v1.1 was used to align the clonotypes to the IMGT TRB V, D and J references. The analysis was limited to V-J combinations with a frequency above 0.0001, which together covered approximately 99% of repertoires. A TCR clonal expansion and chaos score per V-J combination was defined as the ratio of F50 clonal expansion to chaos observed in the TCRdist matrix. Features were reduced by Welch's t-statistics and random forest to more than 10 V-J combinations, which fed a naive Bayes classifier. Thyroid-blood repertoire similarity was quantified with the Morisita-Horn index. TCRdb reprocessed the public reads (quality trimming at Q25 with fastp, clone calling with MiXCR) and kept in-frame beta chains. Under each unique CDR3 protein, matching rows form one entry showing the most common genes and DNA. TCRdb's processing, not the authors', yielded these V and J calls. The sample table records around 470,000 distinct CDR3 sequences; 13% to 15% of these occur just once. 8% to 10% of the sample is taken by the ten largest.

The chain is encoded by TRBV6-1 joined to TRBJ1-5; the D gene is unclear. The clonotype comes from a woman in her thirties with Graves' ophthalmopathy. Donor details come from another sample of the same person, matched by shared clones. Sequencing was done on a sample of blood. This receptor carries the CDR3 CASSVAAGVNQPQHF. The nucleotide sequence is given as TGTGCCAGCAGTGTCGCAGCTGGGGTAAATCAGCCCCAGCATTTT.